This paragraph covers one TCR beta chain sequence. This sample is part of a study of OX40 agonist ivuxolimab in advanced cancers. The protocol was immunoSEQ multiplex PCR, while the TCRdb copy is restricted to in-frame clones and leaves out a portion. The sample consists of about 80,000 clones, 80% to 90% of them appearing once. The CDR3 has 13 amino acids. Trimming shortened V by 6 bases and J by 3 bases, and 11 bases separated the two germline ends. Germline-derived CDR1 and CDR2 are SNHLY and FYNNEI. The V gene is TRBV2, the J gene TRBJ1-1; D is possibly TRBD1 (5 bases). The TCR originated in an adult with an advanced solid tumor such as melanoma, head and neck, liver or kidney cancer. The material was CD4+ or CD8+ T cells sorted from blood, obtained in a trial of the OX40 agonist ivuxolimab. The CDR3 spells CASSPGPDTEAFF. The CDR3 coding sequence is TGTGCCAGCAGCCCGGGACCGGACACTGAAGCTTTCTTT.